The entry below describes one T cell receptor (beta chain). Antigen: not known. Treatment defined: roughly 18 received Ad26.COV2.S at low or high dose, single or two shots; five or six received placebo; per-sample allocation not given. Collection of samples fell on day 63 after the first vaccine or placebo injection. The data were taken from a study of Ad26.COV2.S vaccination and SARS-CoV-2 variants. Profiling relied on immunoSEQ multiplex PCR, and the TCRdb table lists in-frame clones only, not all of them. The table has about 470,000 clones, roughly 88% seen once. V was pared by 6 bases and J by 7 bases, with 13 bases between. The CDR3 runs 12 residues. Germline-derived CDR1 and CDR2 are MDHEN and SYDVKM. Findings and limits, study-wide: Placebo recipients and vaccine recipients were similar in non-spike TCR breadth.

The origin of this receptor is a person between 18 and 65 years old who received the Ad26.COV2.S COVID-19 vaccine or a placebo. The V gene is TRBV28, the J gene TRBJ2-7; D gene unclear. This specimen consisted of peripheral blood, obtained in a trial of Ad26.COV2.S vaccine versus placebo. The CDR3 DNA sequence: TGTGCCAGCAGCTCCTCCCTGGGGGAGCAGTACTTC. It translates to CASSSSLGEQYF.